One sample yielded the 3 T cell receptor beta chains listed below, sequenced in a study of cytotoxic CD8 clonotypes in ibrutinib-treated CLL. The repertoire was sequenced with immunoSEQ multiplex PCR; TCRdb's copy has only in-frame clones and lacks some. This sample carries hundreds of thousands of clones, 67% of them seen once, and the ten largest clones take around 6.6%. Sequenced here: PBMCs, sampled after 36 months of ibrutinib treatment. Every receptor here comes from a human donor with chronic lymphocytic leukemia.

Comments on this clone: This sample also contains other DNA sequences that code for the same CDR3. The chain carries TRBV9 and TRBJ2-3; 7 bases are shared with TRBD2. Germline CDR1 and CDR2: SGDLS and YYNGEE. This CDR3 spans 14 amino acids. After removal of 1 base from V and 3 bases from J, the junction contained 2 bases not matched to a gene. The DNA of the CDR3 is TGTGCCAGCAGCGTATCGGGAGGAACAGATACGCAGTATTTT. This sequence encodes CASSVSGGTDTQYF.

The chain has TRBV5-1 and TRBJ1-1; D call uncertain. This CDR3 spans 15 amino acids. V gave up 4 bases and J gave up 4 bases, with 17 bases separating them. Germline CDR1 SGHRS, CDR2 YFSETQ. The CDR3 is CASSVSPGSSTEAFF. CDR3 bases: TGCGCCAGCAGCGTCTCACCGGGGTCGTCCACTGAAGCTTTCTTT.

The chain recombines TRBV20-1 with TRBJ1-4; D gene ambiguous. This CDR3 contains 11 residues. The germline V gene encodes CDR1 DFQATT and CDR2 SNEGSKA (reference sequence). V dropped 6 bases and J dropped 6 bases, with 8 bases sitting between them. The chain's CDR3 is CSAPLDEKLFF. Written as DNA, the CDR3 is TGCAGTGCCCCACTCGATGAAAAACTGTTTTTT.